A selection of T cell receptor beta chains follows, all from one sample in a study of blood T cell repertoires in COVID-19. Some clones are missing from TCRdb's copy, which holds only in-frame ones; the method was immunoSEQ multiplex PCR. The data show around 150,000 clones, roughly 80% seen once. The sequenced sample was peripheral blood. These receptor sequences come from a man aged 55 to 70 with acute or convalescent COVID-19. Both conserved end residues are part of each CDR3. The D gene is left open where the match is weak. Part of the rows lack a size; the others show once, few, many or a class for expanded clones.

NA,NA,TRBJ2-7,TRBV4-1,15,CASSQEGGRPYEQYF,TGCGCCAGCAGCCAAGAGGGTGGCAGGCCCTACGAGCAGTACTTC
NA,NA,TRBJ1-1,TRBV4-1,15,CASSQDGGGGTEAFF,TGCGCCAGCAGCCAAGATGGGGGGGGAGGCACTGAAGCTTTCTTT
NA,NA,TRBJ2-7,TRBV11-2,14,CASSLDQGHRRGYF,TGTGCCAGCAGCTTAGATCAGGGGCACCGCCGGGGGTACTTC
NA,NA,TRBJ1-3,TRBV7-3,18,CASSLSPSSDVSGNTIYF,TGTGCCAGCAGCTTAAGTCCCAGTTCCGATGTTTCGGGAAACACCATATATTTT
NA,NA,TRBJ1-3,TRBV4-1,15,CASSRRGNLDNTIYF,TGCGCCAGCAGCCGAAGAGGGAATTTGGACAACACCATATATTTT
NA,NA,TRBJ2-1,TRBV27,16,CASSRGGAYSYNEQFF,TGTGCCAGCAGCCGCGGGGGCGCCTACTCCTACAATGAGCAGTTCTTC
NA,TRBD1,TRBJ2-1,TRBV19,15,CASSLGQGALNEQFF,TGTGCCAGTAGCCTGGGACAGGGGGCGCTCAATGAGCAGTTCTTC
NA,NA,TRBJ1-5,TRBV6-6,15,CASSYSGAQNQPQHF,TGTGCCAGCAGTTACAGCGGGGCCCAAAATCAGCCCCAGCATTTT
few,TRBD1,TRBJ1-2,TRBV5-1,13,CASSSQGAFSYTF,TGCGCCAGCAGCTCACAGGGGGCATTTAGCTACACCTTC
once,NA,TRBJ1-1,TRBV5-6,13,CASSLVRVEEAFF,TGTGCCAGCAGCTTGGTCCGGGTGGAGGAAGCTTTCTTT
NA,NA,TRBJ1-3,TRBV7-2,16,CASSFQQASSGNTIYF,TGTGCCAGCAGCTTTCAACAGGCCAGCTCTGGAAACACCATATATTTT
NA,NA,TRBJ2-7,TRBV5-5,14,CASSSPGRSYEQYF,TGTGCCAGCAGCTCCCCAGGCCGCTCCTACGAGCAGTACTTC
NA,TRBD1,TRBJ2-1,TRBV5-6,18,CASSRGQGIWSSYNEQFF,TGTGCCAGCAGCAGGGGACAGGGGATATGGAGCTCCTACAATGAGCAGTTCTTC
NA,TRBD1,TRBJ1-1,TRBV10-3,14,CAIRATGEDTEAFF,TGTGCCATCAGGGCGACAGGGGAGGACACTGAAGCTTTCTTT
NA,NA,TRBJ2-7,TRBV10-3,13,CAISERTGYEQYF,TGTGCCATCAGTGAGCGCACAGGCTACGAGCAGTACTTC
NA,NA,TRBJ1-3,TRBV7-9,13,CASSLKSGNTIYF,TGTGCCAGCAGCCTAAAATCTGGAAACACCATATATTTT
NA,NA,TRBJ2-7,TRBV19,16,CASSIGWKGALYEQYF,TGTGCCAGTAGTATAGGCTGGAAAGGGGCCCTCTACGAGCAGTACTTC
NA,TRBD1,TRBJ2-7,TRBV30,14,CAWSPGLQGNEQYF,TGTGCCTGGAGTCCCGGCTTACAGGGGAACGAGCAGTACTTC
NA,NA,TRBJ1-6,TRBV3-1/TRBV3-2,13,CASSQDRRQPLHF,TGTGCCAGCAGCCAAGATCGTCGACAGCCTCTCCACTTT
NA,TRBD1,TRBJ1-2,TRBV2,14,CASSSGQGRRGYTF,TGTGCCAGCAGTAGCGGACAGGGTCGGAGAGGCTACACCTTC
NA,NA,TRBJ1-1,TRBV6-1,15,CASSSPARSNTEAFF,TGTGCCAGCAGTTCCCCGGCCAGGTCGAACACTGAAGCTTTCTTT
once,NA,TRBJ1-2,TRBV11-2,14,CASSLSTGPYGYTF,TGTGCCAGCAGCTTGAGTACAGGTCCCTATGGCTACACCTTC
once,TRBD1,TRBJ1-6,TRBV10-3,19,CAISEGTGRIREFGSPLHF,TGTGCCATCAGTGAGGGGACAGGGCGGATTCGGGAATTCGGTTCACCCCTCCACTTT
NA,NA,TRBJ1-4,TRBV11-2,13,CASSKTLEEKLFF,TGTGCCAGCAGCAAAACCCTGGAGGAAAAACTGTTTTTT
few,TRBD1,TRBJ1-1,TRBV6-5,15,CASSYKTGGNTEAFF,TGTGCCAGCAGTTACAAGACAGGGGGAAACACTGAAGCTTTCTTT
few,TRBD1,TRBJ1-1,TRBV9,13,CASSTGVDTEAFF,TGTGCCAGCAGCACAGGGGTTGACACTGAAGCTTTCTTT
NA,TRBD2,TRBJ2-7,TRBV20-1,11,CSATREYEQYF,TGCAGTGCTACGCGGGAGTACGAGCAGTACTTC
few,NA,TRBJ1-3,TRBV29-1,16,CSVERLTSRSGNTIYF,TGCAGCGTTGAAAGATTAACGAGTCGCTCTGGAAACACCATATATTTT
once,TRBD1,TRBJ2-7,TRBV30,14,CAWSVGTGSYEQYF,TGTGCCTGGAGTGTAGGGACAGGGTCCTACGAGCAGTACTTC
NA,TRBD2,TRBJ2-5,TRBV19,17,CASSPSGLAGGQETQYF,TGTGCCAGTAGTCCCTCCGGACTAGCGGGGGGTCAAGAGACCCAGTACTTC
NA,TRBD1,TRBJ2-5,TRBV4-3,17,CASSPINRQGYQETQYF,TGCGCCAGCAGCCCAATAAACAGACAGGGTTACCAAGAGACCCAGTACTTC
few,NA,TRBJ1-3,TRBV10-3,15,CAISELKASGNTIYF,TGTGCCATCAGTGAGTTGAAAGCTTCTGGAAACACCATATATTTT
NA,NA,TRBJ1-5,TRBV6-5,15,CASRKDSKKNQPQHF,TGTGCCAGCAGGAAGGACAGTAAGAAAAATCAGCCCCAGCATTTT
NA,TRBD1,TRBJ2-1,TRBV25-1,15,CASSAGTGTYNEQFF,TGTGCCAGCAGTGCCGGGACAGGGACCTACAATGAGCAGTTCTTC
NA,NA,TRBJ1-2,TRBV19,15,CASSAGGRVFDGYTF,TGTGCCAGTAGTGCCGGGGGTCGGGTCTTCGATGGCTACACCTTC
NA,NA,TRBJ2-2,TRBV30,14,CAWSPSQGTGELFF,TGTGCCTGGAGTCCTTCCCAGGGTACCGGGGAGCTGTTTTTT
NA,TRBD2,TRBJ2-3,TRBV7-2,16,CASRKGTSGGSDTQYF,TGTGCCAGCAGAAAAGGGACTAGCGGGGGATCAGATACGCAGTATTTT
NA,TRBD2,TRBJ2-5,TRBV5-1,16,CASSDPSGGVGETQYF,TGCGCCAGCTCCGACCCTAGCGGGGGAGTGGGAGAGACCCAGTACTTC
NA,TRBD1,TRBJ2-7,TRBV30,13,CAWAGTGVHEQYF,TGTGCCTGGGCCGGGACAGGGGTCCACGAGCAGTACTTC
NA,TRBD2,TRBJ2-5,TRBV2,17,CASSKTTQGLEAKTQYF,TGTGCCAGCAGTAAAACCACCCAGGGACTAGAGGCGAAGACCCAGTACTTC
NA,TRBD1,TRBJ2-5,TRBV30,13,CAWMGTGEETQYF,TGTGCCTGGATGGGGACAGGGGAAGAGACCCAGTACTTC
NA,NA,TRBJ1-5,TRBV5-1,15,CASSLGGLGNQPQHF,TGCGCCAGCAGCTTGGGAGGTTTAGGCAATCAGCCCCAGCATTTT
NA,TRBD1,TRBJ2-3,TRBV29-1,14,CSVCRGRITDTQYF,TGCAGCGTCTGCAGGGGGCGTATCACAGATACGCAGTATTTT
NA,NA,TRBJ2-7,TRBV7-2,15,CASSLDGGSYYEQYF,TGTGCCAGCAGCTTAGACGGTGGTTCCTACTACGAGCAGTACTTC
few,NA,TRBJ2-7,TRBV19,14,CASSISSGHFEQYF,TGTGCCAGTAGTATCTCATCGGGACACTTCGAGCAGTACTTC
NA,TRBD1,TRBJ1-2,TRBV14,13,CASSQTGGYGYTF,TGTGCCAGCAGCCAAACAGGGGGCTATGGCTACACCTTC
NA,TRBD1,TRBJ1-2,TRBV7-6,17,CASSLIAGTGSQYGYTF,TGTGCCAGCAGCTTAATCGCCGGGACAGGGTCCCAGTATGGCTACACCTTC
NA,TRBD2,TRBJ2-3,TRBV5-6,15,CASSLRLAGPNTQYF,TGTGCCAGCAGCTTGCGACTAGCGGGGCCGAATACGCAGTATTTT
NA,NA,TRBJ2-7,TRBV21-1,16,CASSKDRGGVLYEQYF,TGTGCCAGCAGCAAAGACCGCGGGGGGGTACTCTACGAGCAGTACTTC
few,NA,TRBJ2-1,TRBV5-1,14,CASSLSSGTNEQFF,TGCGCCAGCAGCTTGTCCAGTGGGACAAATGAGCAGTTCTTC
NA,NA,TRBJ2-1,TRBV11-2,15,CASSLERTSANEQFF,TGTGCCAGCAGCTTAGAACGGACAAGCGCCAATGAGCAGTTCTTC
NA,NA,TRBJ1-5,TRBV6-5,15,CASSYSSDSRRPQHF,TGTGCCAGCAGTTACTCGAGTGACAGCCGTCGGCCCCAGCATTTT
NA,TRBD1,TRBJ2-5,TRBV11-2,16,CASSSGSGTGRETQYF,TGTGCCAGCAGCTCGGGTTCCGGGACAGGGAGAGAGACCCAGTACTTC
NA,NA,TRBJ1-2,TRBV6-2/TRBV6-3,15,CASSYSGGSGYGYTF,TGTGCCAGCAGTTACTCAGGCGGATCGGGCTATGGCTACACCTTC
few,NA,TRBJ2-5,TRBV21-1,19,CASSKFKGDGRGRGETQYF,TGTGCCAGCAGCAAATTTAAGGGAGATGGGCGGGGAAGAGGAGAGACCCAGTACTTC
NA,TRBD1,TRBJ1-2,TRBV25-1,17,CASSDGLGQGSGYGYTF,TGTGCCAGCAGTGACGGCTTGGGACAGGGGAGTGGCTATGGCTACACCTTC
few,NA,TRBJ2-3,TRBV7-9,16,CASSLRGGGSTDTQYF,TGTGCCAGCAGCTTAAGGGGGGGCGGTAGCACAGATACGCAGTATTTT